This T cell receptor (beta chain) was obtained from a study of beta chain features in type 1 diabetes (dated by TCRdb to the late 2010s). Study-level background: Mean age, gender distribution, total cell number and subset yield were not different between patients and healthy donors. Regulatory and stem cell-like memory subsets were obtained from only 8 patients and roughly eight healthy donors, while naive and central memory subsets were obtained from all 30 or so donors. Across all samples, fewer than 110,000,000 sorted cells were examined, and cell number per subset correlated strongly with RNA yield. In the study, TCRB repertoires of sorted circulating CD4+ T cell subsets from recently diagnosed type 1 diabetes patients were compared with those of matched healthy donors. Overall results and qualifications from the work: Naive, central memory and regulatory TCRB repertoires appeared to be more similar among patients than among healthy donors. In all four CD4+ subsets, TCRB CDR3 length was moderately but significantly shorter in type 1 diabetes patients. At VDJ recombination sites, patients with type 1 diabetes made fewer insertions and deleted more nucleotides, a pattern implying thymic rearrangement abnormalities. Because small numbers of individuals were included in the HLA sub-analyses, any influence of HLA type on TCRB rearrangement was left unresolved. PCR may preferentially amplify shorter templates, but because patient and control samples were amplified and corrected together, any resulting skew would affect both groups equally. Sequencing cDNA rather than genomic DNA could over-represent highly expressing activated cells, although activation and CD3 levels did not differ between groups.

All of the isolated RNA was reverse transcribed with the High Capacity cDNA Reverse Transcription Kit, so expressed TCRB transcripts were sequenced. Stem cell-like memory T cell samples underwent survey-depth immunoSEQ sequencing, averaging about 1 million total reads per sample. Sorted cells were lysed in RLT buffer, and RNA was extracted using DNase-treated RNeasy Micro or Mini kits according to cell number. To prevent cross-contamination, every cell subset was processed on its own, while patient and healthy donor samples were processed together. Using the immunoSEQ multiplex PCR, TCRB sequences were amplified from cDNA into 87-bp fragments spanning the CDR3 region. The amplicons were sequenced using the Illumina HiSeq platform. The study's processing was this. PCR bias was corrected computationally using synthetic template baselines, and reads within Hamming distance 2 were collapsed, with unmergeable singletons discarded. Reads were aligned to IMGT to assign V, D and J genes, CDR3 length, and insertions or deletions at six rearrangement sites. Clonotype counts were normalized to sorted cell number within each subset before computing true diversity and Gini coefficients with the tcR R package. The overlap coefficient, calculated on TCRB nucleotide sequences, was used to measure repertoire sharing. Here the immuneACCESS table is served through TCRdb, limited to in-frame sequences with V and J called. Missing clones are a known gap in these copies; in checked studies unresolved V genes cover under half, and the rest lacks a known reason. V, J and clone size reflect that table, while D and trimming were determined from the DNA. This sample lists 40,000 to 65,000 clones; roughly 63% were detected once. Of the sample, 0.25% to 0.35% is held by the ten largest clones.

According to the germline V gene, CDR1 reads SGHVS and CDR2 reads FQNEAQ. The junction shows trimming of 5 bases on V and 4 bases on J, and the gene matches do not reach 7 bases of it. There are 15 amino acids in the CDR3, from cysteine to phenylalanine inclusive. Only the CDR3 region is kept as DNA, spanning 45 bases read in frame from base 1. A single peripheral blood draw of around 120 mL on average was collected from each donor into heparinised tubes. Naive, central memory, regulatory and stem cell-like memory CD4+ T cells were sorted on a BD FACSAria II using a panel including CD45RO, CCR7, CD25, CD127, CD95 and CD27. Every sorted population had a purity above 95%. PBMCs were isolated immediately by Lymphoprep density gradient centrifugation and stained directly without culture. So that batch effects would be minimized, each experiment stained and sorted samples in pairs, pairing one healthy donor with one patient.

This clone was observed a handful of times. Its target antigen remains unknown. No qualities accompany the bases; no much larger clone lies one base away. The sequencing input was stem cell memory CD4+ T cells from blood. The cell subset or site label corresponds to: stem cell-like memory CD4+ T cells. This clonotype was obtained from a woman aged 25-40 years with type 1 diabetes. The chain is made from TRBV7-8 and TRBJ2-1; a stretch of 8 junction bases matches TRBD1. CDR3 sequence: CASSRLQGDYNEQFF. The base sequence is TGTGCCAGCAGCCGCCTACAGGGGGATTACAATGAGCAGTTCTTC.